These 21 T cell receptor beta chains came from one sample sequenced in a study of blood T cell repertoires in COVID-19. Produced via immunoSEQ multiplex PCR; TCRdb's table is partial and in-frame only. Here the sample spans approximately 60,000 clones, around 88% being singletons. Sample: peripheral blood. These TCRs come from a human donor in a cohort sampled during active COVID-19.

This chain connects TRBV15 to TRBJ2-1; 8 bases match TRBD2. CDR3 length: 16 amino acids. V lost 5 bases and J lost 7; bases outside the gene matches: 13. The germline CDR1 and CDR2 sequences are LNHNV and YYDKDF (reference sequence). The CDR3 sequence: CATSSPSGGGWNEQFF. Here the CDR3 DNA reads TGTGCCACCAGCTCCCCCAGCGGGGGAGGGTGGAATGAGCAGTTCTTC.

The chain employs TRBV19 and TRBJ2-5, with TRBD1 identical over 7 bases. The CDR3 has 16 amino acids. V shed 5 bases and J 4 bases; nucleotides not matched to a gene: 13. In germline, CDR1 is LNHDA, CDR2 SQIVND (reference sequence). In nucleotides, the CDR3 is TGTGCCAGTAGTCTAGGGGACAGAGGGATGGGAGAGACCCAGTACTTC. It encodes CASSLGDRGMGETQYF.

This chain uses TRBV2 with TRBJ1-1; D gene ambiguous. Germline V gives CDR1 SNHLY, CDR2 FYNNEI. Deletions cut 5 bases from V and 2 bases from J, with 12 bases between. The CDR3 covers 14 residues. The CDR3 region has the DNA TGTGCCAGCAGTCCCCAGGATTTTAACACTGAAGCTTTCTTT. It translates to CASSPQDFNTEAFF.

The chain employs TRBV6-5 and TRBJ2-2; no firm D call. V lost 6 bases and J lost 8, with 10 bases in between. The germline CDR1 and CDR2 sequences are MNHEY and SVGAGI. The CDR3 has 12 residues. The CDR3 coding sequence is TGTGCCAGCAGCCAAGTAACTGGGGAGCTGTTTTTT. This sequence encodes CASSQVTGELFF.

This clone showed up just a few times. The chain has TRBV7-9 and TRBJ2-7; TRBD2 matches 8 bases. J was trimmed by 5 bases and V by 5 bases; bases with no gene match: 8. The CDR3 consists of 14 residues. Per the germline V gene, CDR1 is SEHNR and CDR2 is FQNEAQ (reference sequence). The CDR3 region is CASSASGGAHEQYF. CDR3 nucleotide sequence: TGTGCCAGCAGCGCCTCGGGGGGGGCCCACGAGCAGTACTTC.

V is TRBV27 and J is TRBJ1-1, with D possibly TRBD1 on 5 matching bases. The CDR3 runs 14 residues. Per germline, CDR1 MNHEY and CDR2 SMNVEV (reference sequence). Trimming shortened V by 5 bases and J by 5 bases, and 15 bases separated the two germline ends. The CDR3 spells CASSTIREGTEAFF. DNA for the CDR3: TGTGCCAGCAGTACGATCAGGGAGGGTACTGAAGCTTTCTTT.

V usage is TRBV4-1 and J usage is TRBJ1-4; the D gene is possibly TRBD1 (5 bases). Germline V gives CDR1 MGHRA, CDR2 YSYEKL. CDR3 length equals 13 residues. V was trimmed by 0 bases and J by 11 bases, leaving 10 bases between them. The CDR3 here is CASSQDRVGKLFF. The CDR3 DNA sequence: TGCGCCAGCAGCCAAGACAGGGTTGGGAAACTGTTTTTT.

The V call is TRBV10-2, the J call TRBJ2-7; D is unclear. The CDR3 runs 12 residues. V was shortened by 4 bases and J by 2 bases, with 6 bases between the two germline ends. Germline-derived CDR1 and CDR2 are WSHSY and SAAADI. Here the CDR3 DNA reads TGCGCCAGCAGTGGCGGTACCTACGAGCAGTACTTC. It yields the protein CASSGGTYEQYF.

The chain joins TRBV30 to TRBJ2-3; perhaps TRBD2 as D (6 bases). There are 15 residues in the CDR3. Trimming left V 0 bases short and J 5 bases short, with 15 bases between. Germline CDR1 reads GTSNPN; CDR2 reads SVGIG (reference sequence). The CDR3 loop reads CAWSVAGPEGDTQYF. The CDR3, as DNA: TGTGCCTGGAGTGTAGCGGGCCCAGAGGGAGATACGCAGTATTTT. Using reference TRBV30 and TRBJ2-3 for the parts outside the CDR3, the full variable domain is SQTIHQWPATLVQPVGSPLSLECTVEGTSNPNLYWYRQAAGRGLQLLFYSVGIGQISSEVPQNLSASRPQDRQFILSSKKLLLSDSGFYLCAWSVAGPEGDTQYFGPGTRLTVL.

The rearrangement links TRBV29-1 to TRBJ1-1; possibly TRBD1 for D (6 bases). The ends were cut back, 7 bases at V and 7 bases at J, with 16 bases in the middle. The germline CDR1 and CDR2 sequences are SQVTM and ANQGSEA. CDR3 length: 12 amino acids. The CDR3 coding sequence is TGCAGCGGTGACCGGGACACCGATGAAGCTTTCTTT. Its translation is CSGDRDTDEAFF.

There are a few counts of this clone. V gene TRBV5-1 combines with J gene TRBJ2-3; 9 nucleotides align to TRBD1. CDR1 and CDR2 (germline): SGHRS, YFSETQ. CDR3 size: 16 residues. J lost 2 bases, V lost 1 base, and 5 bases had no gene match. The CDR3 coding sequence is TGCGCCAGCAGCTTGATGGGACAGGGTTCCACAGATACGCAGTATTTT. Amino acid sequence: CASSLMGQGSTDTQYF.

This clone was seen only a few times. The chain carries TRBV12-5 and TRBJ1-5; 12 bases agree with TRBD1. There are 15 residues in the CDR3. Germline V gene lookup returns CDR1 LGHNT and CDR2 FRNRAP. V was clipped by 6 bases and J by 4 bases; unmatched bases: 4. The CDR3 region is CASGPGQGANQPQHF. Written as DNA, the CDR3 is TGTGCTAGTGGCCCGGGACAGGGGGCGAATCAGCCCCAGCATTTT.

The CDR3 reads CASSPGTSGPYNEQFF. Here the CDR3 DNA reads TGTGCCAGCAGCCCCGGGACTAGCGGCCCCTACAATGAGCAGTTCTTC. The genes are TRBV9 and TRBJ2-1, with 11 nucleotides matching TRBD2. J lost 2 bases, V lost 4 bases, and 5 bases had no gene match. This CDR3 region has 16 residues. The germline gives CDR1 SGDLS, CDR2 YYNGEE.

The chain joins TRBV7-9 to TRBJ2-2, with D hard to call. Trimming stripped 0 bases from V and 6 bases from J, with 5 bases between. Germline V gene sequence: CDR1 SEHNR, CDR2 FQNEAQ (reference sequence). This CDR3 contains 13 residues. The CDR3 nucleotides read TGTGCCAGCAGCTTAGCCCAGGCCGGGGAGCTGTTTTTT. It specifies CASSLAQAGELFF.

The CDR3 nucleotides read TGTGCCAGCTCAGCACAGTCCCAACTCGGCTACACCTTC. As protein: CASSAQSQLGYTF. V gene TRBV18 combines with J gene TRBJ1-2; no clear D. The CDR3 loop spans 13 amino acids. Trimming stripped 5 bases from V and 8 bases from J, with 15 bases between. From germline, CDR1 is KGHSH and CDR2 LQKENI. Full variable domain (rest looked up from reference TRBV18 and TRBJ1-2): NAGVMQNPRHLVRRRGQEARLRCSPMKGHSHVYWYRQLPEEGLKFMVYLQKENIIDESGMPKERFSAEFPKEGPSILRIQQVVRGDSAAYFCASSAQSQLGYTFGSGTRLTVV.

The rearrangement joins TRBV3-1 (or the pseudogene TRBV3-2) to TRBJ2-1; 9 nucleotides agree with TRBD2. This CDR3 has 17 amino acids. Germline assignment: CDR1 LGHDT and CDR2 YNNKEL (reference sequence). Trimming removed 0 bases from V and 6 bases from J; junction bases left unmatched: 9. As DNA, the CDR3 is TGTGCCAGCAGCCAAGATAGTGGCGGGAGGGCCGGCAATGAGCAGTTCTTC. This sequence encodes CASSQDSGGRAGNEQFF.

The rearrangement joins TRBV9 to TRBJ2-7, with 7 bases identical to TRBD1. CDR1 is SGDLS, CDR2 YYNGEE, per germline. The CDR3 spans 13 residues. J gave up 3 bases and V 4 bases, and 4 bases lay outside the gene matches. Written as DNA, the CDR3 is TGTGCCAGCAGCCCTTGGGACAGCTACGAGCAGTACTTC. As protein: CASSPWDSYEQYF.

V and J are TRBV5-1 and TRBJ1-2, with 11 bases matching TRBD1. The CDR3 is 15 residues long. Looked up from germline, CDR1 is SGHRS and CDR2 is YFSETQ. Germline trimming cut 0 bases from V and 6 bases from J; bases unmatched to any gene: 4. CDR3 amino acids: CASSLVPGQGDGYTF. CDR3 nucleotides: TGCGCCAGCAGCTTGGTCCCGGGACAGGGGGATGGCTACACCTTC.

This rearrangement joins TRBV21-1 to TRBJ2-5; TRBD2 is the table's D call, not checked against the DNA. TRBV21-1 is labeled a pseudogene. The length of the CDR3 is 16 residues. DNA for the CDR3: TGTGCCAGCAGCCCAAGGGGAGGGCTGTACCAAGAGACCCAGTACTTC. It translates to CASSPRGGLYQETQYF.

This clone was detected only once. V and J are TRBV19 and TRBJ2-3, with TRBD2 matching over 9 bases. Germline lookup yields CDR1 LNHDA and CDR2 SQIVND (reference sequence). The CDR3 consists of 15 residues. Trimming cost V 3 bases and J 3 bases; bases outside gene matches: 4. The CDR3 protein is CASSMDAGGTDTQYF. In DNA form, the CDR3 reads TGTGCCAGTAGTATGGATGCGGGAGGGACAGATACGCAGTATTTT.

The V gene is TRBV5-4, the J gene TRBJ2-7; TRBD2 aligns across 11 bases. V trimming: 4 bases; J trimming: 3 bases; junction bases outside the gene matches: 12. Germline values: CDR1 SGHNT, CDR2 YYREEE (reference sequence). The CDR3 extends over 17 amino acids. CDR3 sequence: CASSPGGWGLAVYEQYF. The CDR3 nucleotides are TGTGCCAGCAGCCCGGGGGGATGGGGACTAGCGGTCTACGAGCAGTACTTC.